These 2 T cell receptor beta chains were all obtained from the same sample, sequenced in a study of regulatory T cells in long-lasting Graves disease. As for time point: persistent/refractory GD, antithyroid drugs over 5 years with positive TRAb. Generation of the TCR library employed RNA extracted from PBMCs. HTBI primers from iRepertoire and Arm-PCR of CDR3 regions yielded the TCR beta libraries. TCRdb passed the multiplex PCR reads through MiXCR, listing each CDR3 protein once. The sample records roughly 450,000 distinct CDR3 sequences, around 20% being singletons. Here the sequenced sample was peripheral blood mononuclear cells (PBMCs), taken when the disease was refractory, from a patient treated with antithyroid drugs. These TCRs come from a female donor with Graves disease.

At least ten counts were recorded for this clonotype. The gene calls are TRBV28 and TRBJ1-2, with D perhaps matching TRBD1 (5 bases). Germline values: CDR1 MDHEN, CDR2 SYDVKM. Trimming took off 3 bases at V and 8 bases at J, with 13 bases between the two ends. There are 13 residues in the CDR3. The CDR3 loop is CASSLNRGWGYTF. CDR3 sequence (DNA): TGTGCCAGCAGTTTGAATCGGGGGTGGGGCTACACCTTC.

Ten or more counts support this clonotype. The chain joins TRBV6-2 or TRBV6-3 to TRBJ2-7; D gene ambiguous. The CDR3 length is 13 residues. Germline CDR1 is MNHEY and CDR2 is SVGEGT. Deletions cut 8 bases from V and 4 bases from J, with 15 bases between. This chain's CDR3 is CASALGSLYEQYF. The CDR3 DNA follows: TGTGCCAGCGCCCTTGGCTCCCTATACGAGCAGTACTTC.